The rows below give T cell receptor beta chains drawn from one sample of a study of cytomegalovirus exposure and HLA in healthy donors. Produced via immunoSEQ multiplex PCR; TCRdb's table is partial and in-frame only. The sample has 150,000 to 200,000 clones, over 75% seen once. Specimen: PBMCs. The source of these receptors is a woman in her 30s in good health and CMV-seronegative. Each CDR3 is given with its conserved first and last residue.

14	TRBV5-1	CASSTGQGAYGYTF
15	TRBV19	CASTDRGGASYGYTF
14	TRBV2	CASSPGHSNQPQHF
14	TRBV11-2	CASSLRGGSETQYF
16	TRBV5-4	CASSFRQGLMNTEAFF
15	TRBV19	CASSIIQSVNTEAFF
15	TRBV7-9	CASSLEAGKAGGYTF
14	TRBV11-2	CASSTETGPYEQFF
15	TRBV7-2	CASSLTKSVATEAFF
14	TRBV9	CASSGAVSGNTIYF
15	TRBV28	CASRPISTGGHEQYF
13	TRBV5-5	CASSLQGAHGAFF
12	TRBV30	CAWGDNSYEQYF
16	TRBV5-1	CASSLGQGAQKETQYF
15	TRBV5-1	CASSFNVGGSYEQYF